These 3 T cell receptor beta chains originate from one sample sequenced in a study of radiation and T cells in renal cell carcinoma. Profiled with immunoSEQ multiplex PCR; TCRdb holds only in-frame clones, not every one. The data show roughly 58,000 clones, 65% to 80% seen once. Specified time point: blood 4 weeks post-SBRT, at nephrectomy. The sample's treatment: 15 Gy SBRT to primary tumor, nephrectomy 4 weeks later. This sample comprised blood, obtained from a patient whose treatment included radiotherapy and nephrectomy. The receptor set was obtained from a man in his sixties with renal cell carcinoma.

V is TRBV7-8 and J is TRBJ2-1, with 9 nucleotides matching TRBD1. In germline, CDR1 is SGHVS, CDR2 FQNEAQ. V dropped 4 bases and J dropped 4; count of bases not matched to a gene: 2. The CDR3 is 14 amino acids. CDR3 nucleotide sequence: TGTGCCAGCAGCTGGGGGACAGGGTACAATGAGCAGTTCTTC. Encoded protein: CASSWGTGYNEQFF.

The chain has TRBV4-3 and TRBJ1-4; no reliable D call. The CDR3 consists of 14 residues. Germline assignment: CDR1 LGHNA and CDR2 YSLEER. The germline V and J ends were trimmed by 1 base and 8 bases, with 11 bases remaining between them. CDR3 sequence reads: CASSQVQAGEKLFF. The CDR3 DNA reads TGCGCCAGCAGCCAAGTTCAGGCAGGCGAAAAACTGTTTTTT.

The chain carries TRBV19 and TRBJ1-5, with a possible D match to TRBD1 (6 bases). CDR1 and CDR2 from the germline V gene are LNHDA and SQIVND (reference sequence). The CDR3 has 16 residues. Trimming stripped 5 bases from V and 0 bases from J, with 14 bases between. CDR3 in amino acids: CASSVQGPYSNQPQHF. The CDR3 region has the DNA TGTGCCAGTAGTGTACAGGGCCCGTATAGCAATCAGCCCCAGCATTTT.